This entry features one TCR beta chain sequence. Its antigen remains unidentified. This sample is part of a study of cytomegalovirus exposure and HLA in healthy donors. Findings of the study overall: Altogether, about 160 TCR beta chains were recorded as cytomegalovirus-associated. The authors later found TCR association rates varying by HLA locus, with DRB1 most and HLA-C fewest. Highly shared variants forming one cluster were likely a sequencing artifact.

PCR used 60 Vbeta primers and 13 Jbeta primers. Assay: immunoSEQ multiplex PCR; the TCRdb copy retains only in-frame clones and omits some. The sample table includes about 110,000 clones. Sequences were obtained from PBMCs. This clonotype was obtained from a man aged 45 to 65 in good health and CMV-seronegative.

The CDR3 region has the DNA TGTGCCAGCAGTTATCAGGCGGGGGTCTCCTACGAGCAGTACTTC. This sequence encodes CASSYQAGVSYEQYF. This chain links TRBV6-5 with TRBJ2-7; 7 bases agree with TRBD2. In germline, CDR1 is MNHEY, CDR2 SVGAGI. V gave up 3 bases and J gave up 0 bases; unmatched junction bases: 5. The CDR3 contains 15 residues.